Included here is one TCR beta chain sequence, with context. Its specific antigen is unknown. Nothing much larger sits one base from this clone, and base qualities are not available. TCRbeta CDR3 regions were amplified from genomic DNA using the immunoSEQ Assay, a bias-controlled multiplex PCR. The original methods were these. The number of nucleated cells in each sample was estimated from the amplification of reference gene primers within the assay. To quantify the absolute abundance of each unique TCRbeta CDR3 rearrangement, sequence reads were collapsed and filtered. For each sample, productive Simpson clonality was calculated as the square root of Simpson's diversity index over productive rearrangements. TCRdb carries this immuneACCESS record with in-frame sequences only. Its versions omit some clonotypes, under half of them owing to an unresolved V gene in the studies checked, with the rest unexplained. V, J and clone size are taken as reported in that table, and D and trimming were inferred from the DNA itself. For this sample the table gives tens of thousands of clones, of which around 82% were detected only once. The top ten constitute 15% to 20% of the sample.

At one collaborating source in Seattle, patients were enrolled during active infection and were followed longitudinally through the course of disease. The collaborating institutions used their own protocols to collect whole blood in K2EDTA tubes. For TCRbeta analysis, collaborators shipped samples in one of three forms: frozen whole blood, isolated PBMCs, or DNA extracted from either of those sample types. CDR1 and CDR2 are read off the germline V gene as ENHRY and SYGVKD. The cysteine opens and the phenylalanine closes a CDR3 of 15 amino acids. The DNA shown is the 45-base CDR3, in frame from base 1. The germline V end is reduced by 0 bases and the J end by 6 bases; junction bases left unmatched: 7. The data derive from a study of blood T cell repertoires in COVID-19 (dated by TCRdb to the early 2020s). Study-level background: The collaborator samples originated in the United States, Italy and Spain and spanned the acute and convalescent phases of COVID-19. The prospective study material was composed of cDNA or gDNA derived from T cells, B-cell-depleted T cells, or PBMCs. The samples were drawn from the first 160 participants of the ongoing ImmuneRACE study and from 950 to 1,500 subjects provided by 6 global collaborators. Where available, HLA class I and class II types were obtained from metadata supplied by the sample provider rather than from assay-based typing. Subjects who had been exposed to COVID-19, were actively infected with it, or had recovered from it provided the deeply sampled blood TCRbeta repertoires that made up the dataset. The repertoires were released in a freely available public database meant as a resource for research on the immune response to SARS-CoV-2. A de-identified subject ID, COVID-19 status, age in years and sex were almost always included in the sample metadata.

General conclusions and limits of the study: The amount of clinical and demographic metadata varied by source and participant and was provided uncurated.

This TCR derives from a man aged 60 to 75 with COVID-19, enrolled during active disease. This chain joins TRBV10-3 to TRBJ1-1; 7 bases in between match TRBD1. The sample consisted of peripheral blood. At the DNA level, the sequence is TGTGCCATCAGTGAGTCGACAGGGTCCGGGGCTGAAGCTTTCTTT. The resulting protein is CAISESTGSGAEAFF.